This T cell receptor beta chain emerged from a study of metastatic and nonmetastatic thyroid tumors (TCRdb year 2020). Turning to the overall study: For patients with malignant and with benign thyroid disease, the researchers compared repertoires between peripheral blood samples and tumor or nodule tissue samples.

Only a few counts were recorded for this clone. Its antigen is unknown. No quality values exist for individual bases; no much larger clone is one base distant. No treatment had been received by any patient before thyroid surgery. Using T-cell receptor beta sequencing, the researchers looked back retrospectively at clinical samples from patients, gathered between the early 2010s and the late 2010s. The protocol used for the library was PCR. The sequencer listed for this sample is Illumina HiSeq 4000. High-throughput sequencing was used to profile the CDR3 region of the TCR beta-chain in every patient. As for the authors' bioinformatics: The researchers built a classifier to tell apart papillary thyroid cancer patients with distant metastasis, based on CDR3 differences among clinicopathological groups. Repertoire diversity was assessed with the Shannon index, and tumor-blood repertoire similarity with the Morisita-Horn index. TCRdb reran the public reads through fastp at Q25 and MiXCR, keeping productive beta chains. TCRdb's processing, not the authors' own work, is the source of the V and J calls. This sample gives about 21,000 clones in total; 10% to 15% of them show up just once. The top ten clonotypes cover roughly a quarter of the sample.

The CDR3, from cysteine to phenylalanine, totals 14 residues. The only DNA kept is the CDR3, 42 bases in frame from the first base. The V end gives up 3 bases and the J end 6 bases, leaving 8 bases in the junction not matched to a gene. The germline V gene sets CDR1 to SGHTA and CDR2 to FQGNSA. The study at large found these results: TCR beta diversity was reported as significantly higher in malignant tumors than in benign nodules, in both blood and tumor samples.

The sequence came from a female donor with papillary thyroid cancer or a benign thyroid nodule (not recorded which). Some clones in this sample may be carry-over from other donors' samples. The specimen was blood. The rearranged segments are TRBV7-2 and TRBJ2-7; TRBD1 fits 7 bases in the junction. This receptor carries the CDR3 CASSFQTGLGEQYF. The nucleotide sequence reads as follows: TGTGCCAGCAGCTTCCAGACAGGGCTTGGCGAGCAGTACTTC.